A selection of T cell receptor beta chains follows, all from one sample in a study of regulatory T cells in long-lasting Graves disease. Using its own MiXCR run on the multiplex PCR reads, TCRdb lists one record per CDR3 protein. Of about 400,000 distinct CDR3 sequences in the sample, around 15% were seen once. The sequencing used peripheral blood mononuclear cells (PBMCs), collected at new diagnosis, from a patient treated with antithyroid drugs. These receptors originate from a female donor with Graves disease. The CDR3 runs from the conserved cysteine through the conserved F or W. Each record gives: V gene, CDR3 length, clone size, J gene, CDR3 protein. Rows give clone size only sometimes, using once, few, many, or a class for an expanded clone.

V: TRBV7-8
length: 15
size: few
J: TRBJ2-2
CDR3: CACSSRDGNTGELFF

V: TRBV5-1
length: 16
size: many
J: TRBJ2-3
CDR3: CASSLPRDTSTDTQYF

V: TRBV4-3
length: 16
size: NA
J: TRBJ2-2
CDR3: CASSQIGQLNTGELFF

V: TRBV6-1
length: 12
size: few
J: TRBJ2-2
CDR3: CATRGGAGELFF

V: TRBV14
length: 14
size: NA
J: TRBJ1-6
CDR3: CASSPTGEGSPLHF

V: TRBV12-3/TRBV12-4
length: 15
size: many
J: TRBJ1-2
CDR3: CASTPGSRDGYGYTF

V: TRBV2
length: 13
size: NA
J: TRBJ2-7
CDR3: CASSRDWTYEQYF

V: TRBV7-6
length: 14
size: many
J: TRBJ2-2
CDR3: CATGTRGGPGELFF

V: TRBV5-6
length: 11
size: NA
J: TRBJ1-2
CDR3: CASFGRYGYTF

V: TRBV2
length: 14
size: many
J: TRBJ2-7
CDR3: CASVREQDSYEQYF

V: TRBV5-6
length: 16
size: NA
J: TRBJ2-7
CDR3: CASSLSGTGGFNEQYF

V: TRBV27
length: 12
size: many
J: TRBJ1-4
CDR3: CASSTGDSRLFF

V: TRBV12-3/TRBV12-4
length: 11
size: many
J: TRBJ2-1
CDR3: CASRLDTEQFF

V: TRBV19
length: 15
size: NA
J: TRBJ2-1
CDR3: CASSGGGSGYNEQFF

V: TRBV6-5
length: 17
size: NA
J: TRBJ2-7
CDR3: CASSYLHREGIGYEQYF

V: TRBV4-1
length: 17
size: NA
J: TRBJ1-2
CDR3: CASSQGLRTGTNYGYTF

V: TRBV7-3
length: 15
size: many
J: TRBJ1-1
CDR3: CASSLTSGGNTEAFF

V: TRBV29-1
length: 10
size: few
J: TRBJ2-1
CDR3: CSVDFPEQFF

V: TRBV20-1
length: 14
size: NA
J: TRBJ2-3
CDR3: CSARDPGGPDTQYF

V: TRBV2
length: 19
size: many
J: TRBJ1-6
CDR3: CASSDEPGKRQEWGSPLHF

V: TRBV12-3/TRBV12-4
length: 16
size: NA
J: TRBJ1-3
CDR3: CASSFLGPSSGNTIYF

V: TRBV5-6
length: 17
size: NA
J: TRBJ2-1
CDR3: CASSNRLSHSSYNEQFF

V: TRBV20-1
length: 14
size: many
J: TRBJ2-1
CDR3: CSAGLARLGNEQFF

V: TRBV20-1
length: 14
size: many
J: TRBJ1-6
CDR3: CSARKSREGSPLHF

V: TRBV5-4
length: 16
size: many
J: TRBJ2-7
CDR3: CASSPSPAVSSYEQYF

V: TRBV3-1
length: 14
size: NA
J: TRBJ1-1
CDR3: CASSAGAGNTEAFF

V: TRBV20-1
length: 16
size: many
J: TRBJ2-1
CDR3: CSARGLAGGYYNEQFF

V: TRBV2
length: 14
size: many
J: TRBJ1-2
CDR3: CASSDRDTAYGYTF

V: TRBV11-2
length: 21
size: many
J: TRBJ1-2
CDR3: CASSLGPRAQPKPKPNYGYTF

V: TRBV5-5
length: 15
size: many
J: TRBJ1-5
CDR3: CASSLRQGADQPQHF

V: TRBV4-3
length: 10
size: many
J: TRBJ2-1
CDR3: CATPSDEQFF

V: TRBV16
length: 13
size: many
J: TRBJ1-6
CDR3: CASSQQVNSPLHF

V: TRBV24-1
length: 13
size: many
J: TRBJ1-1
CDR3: CATSDSGTTEAFF